The 18 T cell receptor beta chains given below trace back to one sample, sequenced in a study of blood T cell repertoires in COVID-19. Repertoires were generated with immunoSEQ multiplex PCR, while TCRdb's copy carries only in-frame clones and drops some. This table holds 170,000 or so clones, about four fifths found once. Sequenced sample: peripheral blood. Receptor source: a man aged 18 to 29 with active or convalescent COVID-19.

This chain connects TRBV6-5 to TRBJ2-7; possible D gene TRBD2, 6 bases. CDR1 and CDR2 from the germline V gene are MNHEY and SVGAGI. The CDR3 runs to 15 residues. V was shortened by 5 bases and J by 2 bases, with 16 bases between the two germline ends. DNA of the CDR3: TGTGCCAGCAGTCAGGTTCAGGAGGGCGCCTACGAGCAGTACTTC. Translated, it gives CASSQVQEGAYEQYF.

This chain uses TRBV7-2 with TRBJ1-6; 8 bases agree with TRBD1. Per germline, CDR1 SGHTA and CDR2 FQGNSA. The CDR3 length is 13 residues. Trimming removed 5 bases from V and 10 bases from J; junction bases left unmatched: 4. The CDR3 loop reads CASSDRGRSPLHF. CDR3 sequence (DNA): TGTGCCAGCAGCGACAGGGGTAGGTCACCCCTCCACTTT.

The chain employs TRBV11-2 and TRBJ2-3; D is ambiguous. V was cut by 4 bases and J by 2 bases, with 4 bases left in between. Germline V gives CDR1 SGHAT, CDR2 FQNNGV. The CDR3 is made up of 12 amino acids. CDR3 DNA sequence: TGTGCCAGCAGCTCGTACACAGATACGCAGTATTTT. It is translated as CASSSYTDTQYF.

The genes are TRBV6-4 and TRBJ2-3; 7 bases are a match to TRBD2. This CDR3 spans 13 amino acids. Germline lookup yields CDR1 MRHNA and CDR2 SNTAGT. V dropped 2 bases and J dropped 5; count of bases not matched to a gene: 1. The DNA of the CDR3 is TGTGCCAGCAGTGACGGGGGGGAAGATACGCAGTATTTT. This codes for CASSDGGEDTQYF.

This clone was picked up a small number of times. V and J are TRBV7-3 and TRBJ2-1, with D unresolved. Germline-derived CDR1 and CDR2 are SGHTA and FQGTGA. The ends were cut back, 5 bases at V and 1 base at J, with 9 bases in the middle. The CDR3 is made up of 14 amino acids. The CDR3 DNA reads TGTGCCAGCAGCCCCCACGCGTCCTACAATGAGCAGTTCTTC. Translated: CASSPHASYNEQFF.

The chain combines TRBV11-2 with TRBJ2-7, with D possibly being TRBD1 (5 bases). V was cut by 0 bases and J by 8 bases, with 26 bases left in between. The CDR3 is made up of 18 amino acids. The germline gives CDR1 SGHAT, CDR2 FQNNGV. In nucleotides, the CDR3 is TGTGCCAGCAGCTTAGAGAAAAGTTCTATGATGGTTAGGGGTAAGCAGTACTTC. Translating it yields CASSLEKSSMMVRGKQYF.

The gene calls are TRBV5-1 and TRBJ2-7; no clear D. The CDR3 extends over 14 amino acids. Trimming removed 0 bases at V and 2 bases at J, with 9 bases between. Germline V gene sequence: CDR1 SGHRS, CDR2 YFSETQ. CDR3 bases: TGCGCCAGCAGCTTGGAACAGCTTACCTACGAGCAGTACTTC. It codes for CASSLEQLTYEQYF. The variable domain in full, with the rest retrieved from reference TRBV5-1 and TRBJ2-7, is KAGVTQTPRYLIKTRGQQVTLSCSPISGHRSVSWYQQTPGQGLQFLFEYFSETQRNKGNFPGRFSGRQFSNSRSEMNVSTLELGDSALYLCASSLEQLTYEQYFGPGTRLTVT.

CDR3 coding DNA: TGTGCCAGCAGTCTTGACAGTAATCAGCCCCAGCATTTT. It codes for CASSLDSNQPQHF. The rearrangement links TRBV9 to TRBJ1-5; D is perhaps TRBD1 (5 bases). CDR1 is SGDLS, CDR2 YYNGEE, per germline. With 5 bases removed from V and 4 bases from J, the gap between germline ends came to 10 bases. The CDR3 is 13 residues long.

The chain links TRBV18 to TRBJ1-1; D is undetermined. Germline V gene sequence: CDR1 KGHSH, CDR2 LQKENI. The CDR3 extends over 13 amino acids. Trimming cost V 2 bases and J 1 base, with 5 bases left between them. CDR3 nucleotide sequence: TGTGCCAGCTCACCATTAGAGAACACTGAAGCTTTCTTT. It specifies CASSPLENTEAFF.

This chain uses TRBV6-1 with TRBJ1-6, with D unclear. The CDR3 covers 16 residues. Between the trimmed V and J ends, which lost 1 base and 0 bases, there was a span of 7 bases. CDR1 is MNHNS, CDR2 SASEGT, per germline. In DNA form, the CDR3 reads TGTGCCAGCAGTGAAGACTTCGGCTCCTATAATTCACCCCTCCACTTT. As protein: CASSEDFGSYNSPLHF.

The genes are TRBV5-6 and TRBJ2-7; 10 bases are shared with TRBD1. V lost 3 bases, J lost 4 bases, and 7 bases stayed unmatched. The germline V gene has CDR1 SGHDT and CDR2 YYEEEE. The CDR3 has 15 amino acids. CDR3 residues: CASSSMDRGFYEQYF. DNA of the CDR3: TGTGCCAGCAGCTCGATGGACAGGGGGTTTTACGAGCAGTACTTC.

The J gene is TRBJ2-3, the V gene TRBV7-2, with D tentatively TRBD2 (6 bases). CDR3 length: 17 amino acids. Germline-derived CDR1 and CDR2 are SGHTA and FQGNSA. Trimming left V 2 bases short and J 3 bases short, with 18 bases between. The CDR3 spells CASSLKLLARGTDTQYF. The CDR3 DNA is TGTGCCAGCAGCTTAAAATTACTAGCCCGAGGGACAGATACGCAGTATTTT.

The chain couples TRBV6-5 to TRBJ1-2; 7 bases line up with TRBD1. Germline CDR1 and CDR2: MNHEY and SVGAGI. CDR3 size: 14 residues. V lost 0 bases, J lost 7 bases, and 5 bases stayed unmatched. In DNA, the CDR3 is TGTGCCAGCAGTTACTCCTGGCAGGGGGGTGGCTACACCTTC. Protein sequence: CASSYSWQGGGYTF.

The rearrangement joins TRBV6-6 to TRBJ1-4; D is perhaps TRBD1 (5 bases). Germline V CDR1 and CDR2: MNHNY, SVGAGI (reference sequence). V lost 2 bases and J 12 bases, leaving 16 bases between the germline ends. This CDR3 comprises 14 residues. The CDR3 protein is CASSYVQGRGELFF. The CDR3 DNA reads TGTGCCAGCAGTTACGTTCAGGGCCGGGGGGAACTGTTTTTT.

The chain couples TRBV27 to TRBJ1-1; D may be TRBD1 (5 bases). Deletions cut 7 bases from V and 5 bases from J, with 17 bases between. CDR1 is MNHEY and CDR2 is SMNVEV in the germline V gene (reference sequence). The CDR3 length is 14 residues. The DNA for the CDR3 is TGTGCCAGCAAAGAGTACTCAGGGCGGACTGAAGCTTTCTTT. Encoded protein: CASKEYSGRTEAFF.

The chain couples TRBV6-6 to TRBJ2-3, with TRBD2 matching 9 bases. CDR1 and CDR2 from the germline V gene are MNHNY and SVGAGI (reference sequence). This CDR3 region has 13 residues. The V segment lost 6 bases and the J segment 9 bases; nucleotides outside the gene matches: 7. This chain's CDR3 is CASRLPSGDTQYF. The CDR3 nucleotides read TGTGCCAGCAGGCTACCTAGCGGGGACACGCAGTATTTT.

The CDR3 DNA sequence: TGCGCCAGCAGCTTCTCCGACAGCAGGTCTAACTATGGCTACACCTTC. Translation gives CASSFSDSRSNYGYTF. The chain recombines TRBV5-1 with TRBJ1-2; D may be TRBD1 (5 bases). Trimming shortened V by 2 bases and J by 0 bases, and 14 bases separated the two germline ends. Germline values: CDR1 SGHRS, CDR2 YFSETQ. The CDR3 has 16 residues.

This sequence joins TRBV2 and TRBJ2-7; D might be TRBD1 (6 bases). The CDR3 runs 15 residues. Looked up from germline, CDR1 is SNHLY and CDR2 is FYNNEI. Trimming pared 5 bases from V and 6 bases from J, leaving 20 bases between. The CDR3 coding sequence is TGTGCCAGCAGTCCCGGGACAACACTGATCGGCGAGCAGTACTTC. Protein sequence: CASSPGTTLIGEQYF.